These 11 T cell receptor beta chains were sequenced from one sample in a study of cytomegalovirus exposure and HLA in healthy donors. Only in-frame clones appear in the TCRdb table, and some are missing; sequencing was by immunoSEQ multiplex PCR. The sample lists tens of thousands of clones, approximately 97% occurring once. Sequencing used PBMCs. These TCRs come from a young woman in good health and CMV-seropositive.

V is TRBV13 and J is TRBJ2-3; TRBD1 matches 9 bases. This CDR3 is 14 amino acids long. V shed 4 bases and J 4 bases; nucleotides not matched to a gene: 3. The V gene's germline CDR1 is PRHDT and CDR2 FYEKMQ (reference sequence). In nucleotides, the CDR3 is TGTGCCAGCAGCTCCGGGACAGGGCCAGATACGCAGTATTTT. Translated: CASSSGTGPDTQYF.

The chain has TRBV7-9 and TRBJ2-7; D possibly corresponds to TRBD2 (5 bases). CDR3 length equals 11 residues. Germline lookup yields CDR1 SEHNR and CDR2 FQNEAQ (reference sequence). V lost 6 bases and J 3 bases, leaving 6 bases between the germline ends. CDR3 DNA sequence: TGTGCCAGCAGTCGGGGCTACGAGCAGTACTTC. Translation gives CASSRGYEQYF.

The rearrangement links TRBV30 to TRBJ1-2, with a possible D match to TRBD1 (5 bases). This CDR3 region has 12 residues. V was pared by 5 bases and J by 8 bases, with 15 bases between. Per germline, CDR1 GTSNPN and CDR2 SVGIG (reference sequence). The DNA of the CDR3 is TGTGCCTGGGGGGGGAACCCCAGCGGCTACACCTTC. Amino acid sequence: CAWGGNPSGYTF.

The chain links TRBV13 to TRBJ1-4; D unclear. Germline-derived CDR1 and CDR2 are PRHDT and FYEKMQ (reference sequence). Trimming took off 3 bases at V and 0 bases at J, with 17 bases between the two ends. The CDR3 sequence is 18 residues long. The CDR3 DNA sequence: TGTGCCAGCAGCTTTACCTTTGGGAGAATTGCAACTAATGAAAAACTGTTTTTT. This encodes CASSFTFGRIATNEKLFF.

In nucleotides, the CDR3 is TGCAGCGTTGAAGTACTGGGGGCGTCGGATACGCAGTATTTT. Translated: CSVEVLGASDTQYF. The V call is TRBV29-1, the J call TRBJ2-3; D might be TRBD1 (6 bases). There are 14 residues in the CDR3. Germline V gene lookup returns CDR1 SQVTM and CDR2 ANQGSEA. V gave up 1 base and J gave up 6 bases, with 14 bases separating them.

This chain links TRBV2 with TRBJ2-3; 11 bases line up with TRBD2. The trim removed 1 base at V and 4 bases at J, leaving 1 base unmatched. The CDR3 consists of 15 residues. The germline gives CDR1 SNHLY, CDR2 FYNNEI. The CDR3: CASSEVAGGPDTQYF. CDR3 sequence (DNA): TGTGCCAGCAGTGAAGTAGCGGGAGGGCCAGATACGCAGTATTTT.

The chain has TRBV6-6 and TRBJ1-5; D unclear. Germline V gene data show CDR1 as MNHNY and CDR2 as SVGAGI (reference sequence). The CDR3 has 14 residues. Trimming cost V 6 bases and J 3 bases, with 12 bases left between them. CDR3 sequence (DNA): TGTGCCAGCAGCTACGCGCCCTTCAATCAGCCCCAGCATTTT. It yields the protein CASSYAPFNQPQHF.

The gene calls are TRBV13 and TRBJ1-1; tentative D call: TRBD1 (5 bases). V lost 6 bases, J lost 4 bases, and 12 bases lay in between. The CDR3 runs 13 residues. The germline CDR1 and CDR2 sequences are PRHDT and FYEKMQ (reference sequence). The CDR3 DNA is TGTGCCAGCAGTTGGGAGGGGTCCACTGAAGCTTTCTTT. It is translated as CASSWEGSTEAFF.

J is TRBJ1-1 and V is TRBV5-1, with TRBD1 matching 7 bases. The CDR3 consists of 15 residues. Germline V CDR1 and CDR2: SGHRS, YFSETQ. Losses at the gene ends were 4 bases for V and 6 bases for J; bases not matched to a gene: 12. The CDR3 nucleotides are TGCGCCAGCAGCGACACGACAGGGTCAAGGGCTGAAGCTTTCTTT. Translating gives CASSDTTGSRAEAFF.

V gene TRBV28 combines with J gene TRBJ1-1, with D unresolved. CDR1 MDHEN and CDR2 SYDVKM come from the germline V gene. This CDR3 comprises 12 residues. V lost 8 bases and J 12 bases, leaving 19 bases between the germline ends. The CDR3 region has the DNA TGTGCCAGCGTTCGTTCCCGGGAAACAACTTTCTTT. Translating gives CASVRSRETTFF.

This clone has just a few counts. The V gene is TRBV15, the J gene TRBJ2-3, with TRBD2 as a possible D gene (6 bases). The germline V gene encodes CDR1 LNHNV and CDR2 YYDKDF (reference sequence). This CDR3 spans 15 amino acids. The V gene lost 3 bases and the J gene lost 2 bases, with 12 bases spanning the gap. In nucleotides, the CDR3 is TGTGCCACCAGCAGCAGGGACTCATCCACAGATACGCAGTATTTT. It translates to CATSSRDSSTDTQYF.